The present T cell receptor (beta chain) was sequenced within a study of beta chain features in type 1 diabetes. Sorting gave populations that all exceeded 98% purity. V shed 7 bases, J shed 4 bases, and the junction held 3 bases outside the gene matches. The CDR3 consists of 12 residues. CDR1 is SGHRS and CDR2 is YFSETQ in the germline V gene. Expressed TCRB transcripts got sequenced, as all isolated RNA was reverse transcribed. Profiled with immunoSEQ multiplex PCR; TCRdb holds only in-frame clones, not every one. The table has around 58,000 clones, approximately 59% seen once. The sequence derives from a woman aged 18-35 years in good health. Specimen: Tregs from blood. This chain connects TRBV5-1 to TRBJ2-5; 8 bases map to TRBD1. CDR3 loop: CASSTGVETQYF. The CDR3 bases are TGCGCCAGCTCGACAGGGGTAGAGACCCAGTACTTC.